This T cell receptor (beta chain) was sequenced for a study of identical twins. This clonotype was seen more than once but under ten times. Antigen unknown. Healthy Caucasian donors formed the entire cohort. MiXCR, run by TCRdb on the 5' RACE reads, gives a single entry per CDR3 protein. The sample has approximately 1.8 million distinct CDR3 sequences, under 35% seen once. Findings of the study overall: Excess sharing between twins was weaker in beta out-of-frame sequences. Possibly, invariant MAIT and iNKT cells partly confounded zero-insertion analyses. Abundant beta clonotypes from cord blood had fewer insertions, unlike memory repertoires, which showed none.

Germline V CDR1 and CDR2: MNHGY, SVAAGI. This CDR3 has 17 residues. V gave up 3 bases and J gave up 3 bases, with 20 bases separating them. Input material: cord blood. The TCR was taken from a newborn girl in good health. The chain employs TRBV6-9 and TRBJ2-5; possible D gene TRBD2, 5 bases. The CDR3 sequence is CASSYRLVRAIKETQYF. Written as DNA, the CDR3 is TGTGCCAGCAGTTACCGTTTAGTGCGGGCGATTAAAGAGACCCAGTACTTC.